Here is one TCR beta chain with its context. The antigen remains undetermined. This sample stems from a study of blood T cells in healthy people across ages. Study observations and caveats: Significant beta diversity loss was already apparent by age roughly 38, declining roughly linearly.

The length of the CDR3 is 17 residues. The V gene end was trimmed by 4 bases and the J gene end by 3 bases; junction bases not matched to a gene: 10. PCR was performed a second time for about 7 to 11 cycles using a sample-barcoded 5' primer and a J-beta primer mix. Each cDNA molecule received a tag from a template-switch adaptor that had 12 random nucleotides. TCRdb reanalysed the 5' RACE reads using MiXCR and keeps one entry per CDR3 protein. The sample gives around 1.5 million distinct CDR3 sequences, about 32% of which show up once; around 11% is in the top ten. The TCR originated in a woman in her twenties or thirties in good health. What was sequenced was blood. The rearrangement uses TRBV12-3 or TRBV12-4 and TRBJ1-5; TRBD1 matches 9 bases. The CDR3 DNA reads as TGTGCCAGCAGTTGGGGGGGACAGGGCCTCAACAATCAGCCCCAGCATTTT. As protein: CASSWGGQGLNNQPQHF.